A single sample gave rise to the 8 T cell receptor beta chains below, sequenced in a study of cytomegalovirus exposure and HLA in healthy donors. Sequencing used immunoSEQ multiplex PCR; TCRdb keeps in-frame clones, though not all of them. Here the sample spans around 350,000 clones, roughly 90% being singletons. The sequenced material came from PBMCs. The receptors stem from a woman under 30 in good health and CMV-seronegative.

The chain has TRBV7-9 and TRBJ2-5, with a tentative D call TRBD1 (6 bases). V dropped 4 bases and J dropped 1 base, with 10 bases sitting between them. This CDR3 contains 14 residues. Germline CDR1 reads SEHNR; CDR2 reads FQNEAQ (reference sequence). The CDR3 DNA reads as TGTGCCAGCAGCTCTTTAGGGGGCCAAGAGACCCAGTACTTC. This gives the protein CASSSLGGQETQYF.

The chain has TRBV28 and TRBJ1-2, with D unresolved. Trimming took 4 bases from V and 2 from J, leaving 8 bases between them. This CDR3 spans 13 amino acids. Per germline, CDR1 MDHEN and CDR2 SYDVKM. The CDR3 loop reads CASSWGGNYGYTF. CDR3 bases: TGTGCCAGCAGTTGGGGAGGGAACTATGGCTACACCTTC.

In its sample, this clone was seen many times. The J gene is TRBJ2-5, the V gene TRBV6-1, with D unresolved. The germline gives CDR1 MNHNS, CDR2 SASEGT. The CDR3 runs 13 residues. V was pared by 7 bases and J by 0 bases, with 9 bases between. CDR3 in amino acids: CASNVEYQETQYF. CDR3 nucleotide sequence: TGTGCCAGCAATGTGGAGTACCAAGAGACCCAGTACTTC.

The CDR3 loop reads CAWSASDRGVKGYTF. DNA for the CDR3: TGTGCCTGGAGTGCCTCGGACAGGGGGGTTAAAGGCTACACCTTC. The genes are TRBV30 and TRBJ1-2; 10 bases align to TRBD1. CDR1 is GTSNPN and CDR2 is SVGIG in the germline V gene (reference sequence). V shed 1 base and J 8 bases; nucleotides not matched to a gene: 10. The CDR3 has 15 residues.

V is TRBV30 and J is TRBJ1-3; unclear D gene. The CDR3 runs to 15 residues. CDR1 is GTSNPN, CDR2 SVGIG, per germline (reference sequence). Between the trimmed V and J ends, which lost 2 bases and 8 bases, there was a span of 19 bases. The CDR3 bases are TGTGCCTGGAGTCATACTCGGTTCCCGGGAGACACCATATATTTT. This gives the protein CAWSHTRFPGDTIYF.

This clone was observed a few times. This chain connects TRBV30 to TRBJ2-7, with D tentatively TRBD1 (6 bases). Per germline, CDR1 GTSNPN and CDR2 SVGIG (reference sequence). The CDR3 runs to 11 residues. V dropped 5 bases and J dropped 4 bases, with 9 bases sitting between them. The CDR3 region is CAWHRAYEQYF. The CDR3 coding sequence is TGTGCCTGGCACAGGGCGTACGAGCAGTACTTC.

The J gene is TRBJ2-7, the V gene TRBV6-4; 7 nucleotides align to TRBD1. Germline V gene data show CDR1 as MRHNA and CDR2 as SNTAGT. Trimming cost V 0 bases and J 4 bases; bases outside gene matches: 12. The CDR3 contains 17 residues. The CDR3 loop reads CASSDSRDRARKYEQYF. The CDR3 DNA sequence: TGTGCCAGCAGTGACTCGAGAGACAGGGCGAGGAAGTACGAGCAGTACTTC.

CDR3 protein: CAWSRGGSTYEQYF. The CDR3 DNA is TGTGCCTGGAGTAGGGGGGGCAGTACCTACGAGCAGTACTTC. V usage is TRBV30 and J usage is TRBJ2-7; D is possibly TRBD2 (7 bases). There are 14 residues in the CDR3. Trimming removed 2 bases at V and 2 bases at J, with 13 bases between. Germline-derived CDR1 and CDR2 are GTSNPN and SVGIG (reference sequence).